Given below is one T cell receptor (beta chain) in context. Methods used by the authors: For nucleated cells, counts were estimated from reference gene primer amplification. Only in-frame clones appear in the TCRdb table, and some are missing; sequencing was by immunoSEQ multiplex PCR. V and J calls plus clone size are reproduced from that table; the DNA served to infer D and trimming. The table has some 150,000 clones, 80% to 90% seen once. The entry originates in a study of blood T cell repertoires in COVID-19. Study-wide context: PBMCs, B-cell-depleted T cells, or T cells provided the cDNA or gDNA that made up the material.

V was shortened by 2 bases and J by 8 bases, with 12 bases between the two germline ends. This CDR3 has 13 residues. CDR1 is SGHTA, CDR2 FQGTGA, per germline. Source material: peripheral blood. The V and J genes are TRBV7-3 and TRBJ1-2, with D possibly TRBD1 on 6 matching bases. This receptor was taken from a woman aged 50 to 60 with acute or convalescent COVID-19. CDR3 sequence: CASSLDRFGGYTF. CDR3 in DNA: TGTGCCAGCAGCTTAGACAGGTTCGGCGGCTACACCTTC.